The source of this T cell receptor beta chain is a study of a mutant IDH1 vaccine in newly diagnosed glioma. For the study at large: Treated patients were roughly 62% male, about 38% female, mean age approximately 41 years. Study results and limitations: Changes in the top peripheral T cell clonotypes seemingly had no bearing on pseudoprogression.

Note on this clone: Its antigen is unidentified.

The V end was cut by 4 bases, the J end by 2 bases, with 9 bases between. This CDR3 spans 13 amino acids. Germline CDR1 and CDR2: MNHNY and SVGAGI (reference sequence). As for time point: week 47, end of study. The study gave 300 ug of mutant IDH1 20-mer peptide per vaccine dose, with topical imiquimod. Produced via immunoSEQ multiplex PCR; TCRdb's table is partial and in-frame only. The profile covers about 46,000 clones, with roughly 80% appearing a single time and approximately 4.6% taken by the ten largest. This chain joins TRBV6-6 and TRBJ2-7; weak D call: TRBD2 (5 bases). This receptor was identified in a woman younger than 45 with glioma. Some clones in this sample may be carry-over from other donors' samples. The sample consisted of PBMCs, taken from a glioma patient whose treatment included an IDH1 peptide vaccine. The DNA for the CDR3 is TGTGCCAGCAGTTCGGGCGGGCCCTACGAGCAGTACTTC. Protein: CASSSGGPYEQYF.